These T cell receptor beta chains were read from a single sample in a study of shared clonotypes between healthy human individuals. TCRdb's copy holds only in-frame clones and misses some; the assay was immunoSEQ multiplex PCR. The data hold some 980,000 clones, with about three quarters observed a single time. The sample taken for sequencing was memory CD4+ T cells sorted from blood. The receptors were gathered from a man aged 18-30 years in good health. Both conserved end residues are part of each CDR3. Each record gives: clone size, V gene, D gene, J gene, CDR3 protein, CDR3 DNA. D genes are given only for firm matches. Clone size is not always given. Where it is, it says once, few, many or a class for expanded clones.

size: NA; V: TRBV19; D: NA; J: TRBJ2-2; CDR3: CASSIQVGNTGELFF; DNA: TGTGCCAGTAGTATCCAAGTCGGGAACACCGGGGAGCTGTTTTTT
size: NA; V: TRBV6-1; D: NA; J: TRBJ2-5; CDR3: CASSEAQQGATQYF; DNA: TGTGCCAGCAGTGAAGCGCAACAGGGTGCGACCCAGTACTTC
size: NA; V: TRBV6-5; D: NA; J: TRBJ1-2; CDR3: CASTPTWNNYGYTF; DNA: TGTGCCAGCACCCCAACGTGGAATAACTATGGCTACACCTTC
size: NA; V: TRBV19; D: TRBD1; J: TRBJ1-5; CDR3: CASAAPTGKWEQPQHF; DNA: TGTGCCAGTGCCGCGCCGACAGGGAAGTGGGAACAGCCCCAGCATTTT
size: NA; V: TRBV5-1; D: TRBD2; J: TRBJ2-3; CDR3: CASSLSGEGTQYF; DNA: TGCGCCAGCAGCTTGTCGGGGGAGGGTACGCAGTATTTT
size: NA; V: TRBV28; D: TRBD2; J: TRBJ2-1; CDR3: CASSPLAGGHEQFF; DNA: TGTGCCAGCAGTCCCTTAGCGGGAGGGCACGAGCAGTTCTTC
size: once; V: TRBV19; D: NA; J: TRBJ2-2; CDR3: CASNGYGELFF; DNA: TGTGCCAGTAATGGCTACGGGGAGCTGTTTTTT
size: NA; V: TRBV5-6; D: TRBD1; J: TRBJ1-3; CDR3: CASSYKDRGLPDTIYF; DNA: TGTGCCAGCAGCTATAAGGACAGGGGGCTTCCAGACACCATATATTTT
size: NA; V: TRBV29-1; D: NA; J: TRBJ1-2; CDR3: CSVSEGTQGGYTF; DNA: TGCAGCGTCTCCGAGGGGACCCAGGGAGGCTACACCTTC
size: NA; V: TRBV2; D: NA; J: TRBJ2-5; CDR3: CASSGGTKETQYF; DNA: TGTGCCAGCAGTGGAGGAACGAAAGAGACCCAGTACTTC
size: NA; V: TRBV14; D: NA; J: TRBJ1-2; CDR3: CASSRDTNYGYTF; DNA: TGTGCCAGCTCCCGAGACACGAACTATGGCTACACCTTC
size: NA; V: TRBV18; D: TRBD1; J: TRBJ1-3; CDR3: CASSPLTGQTRNTIYF; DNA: TGTGCCAGCTCACCACTGACGGGACAGACAAGGAACACCATATATTTT
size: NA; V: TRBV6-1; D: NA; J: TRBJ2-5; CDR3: CASSRLGQYF; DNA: TGTGCCAGCAGCCGACTCGGCCAGTACTTC
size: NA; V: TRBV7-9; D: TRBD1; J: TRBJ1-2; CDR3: CASRQGATYGYTF; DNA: TGTGCCTCGAGACAGGGGGCGACCTATGGCTACACCTTC
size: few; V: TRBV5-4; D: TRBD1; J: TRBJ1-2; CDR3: CASSGTGGAFSGYTF; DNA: TGTGCCAGCAGCGGTACAGGGGGGGCCTTTAGTGGCTACACCTTC
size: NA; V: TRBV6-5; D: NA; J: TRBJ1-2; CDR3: CASTPAGRYGYTF; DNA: TGTGCCAGCACTCCCGCAGGGCGGTATGGCTACACCTTC
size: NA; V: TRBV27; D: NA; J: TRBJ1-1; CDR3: CASSHRGGPNTEAFF; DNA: TGTGCCAGCAGCCATCGAGGGGGGCCTAACACTGAAGCTTTCTTT
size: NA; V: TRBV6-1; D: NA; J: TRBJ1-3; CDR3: CASSPPGASGNTIYF; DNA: TGTGCCAGCAGCCCCCCAGGGGCTTCTGGAAACACCATATATTTT
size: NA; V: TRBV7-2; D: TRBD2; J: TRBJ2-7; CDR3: CASSPGAGGTYEQYF; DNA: TGTGCCAGCAGCCCCGGAGCGGGAGGGACCTACGAGCAGTACTTC
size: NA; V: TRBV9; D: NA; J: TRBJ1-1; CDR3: CASNRMGNTEAFF; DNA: TGTGCCAGCAACAGGATGGGTAACACTGAAGCTTTCTTT
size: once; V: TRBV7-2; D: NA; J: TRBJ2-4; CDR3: CASSPREARFGNIQYF; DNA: TGTGCCAGCAGCCCCCGAGAGGCCCGCTTCGGAAACATTCAGTACTTC
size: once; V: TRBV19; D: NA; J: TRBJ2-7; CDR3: CASSPTAGGGQNPYEQYF; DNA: TGTGCCAGTAGTCCCACCGCCGGAGGGGGACAAAATCCCTACGAGCAGTACTTC
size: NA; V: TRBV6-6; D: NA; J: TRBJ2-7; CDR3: CASSYSGSTYEQYF; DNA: TGTGCCAGCAGTTACTCCGGGTCGACCTACGAGCAGTACTTC
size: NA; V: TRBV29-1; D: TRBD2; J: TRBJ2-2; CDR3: CSAKGLAGGPGTGELFF; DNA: TGCAGCGCCAAGGGACTAGCGGGAGGGCCGGGCACCGGGGAGCTGTTTTTT
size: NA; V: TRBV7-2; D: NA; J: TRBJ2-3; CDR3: CASSLEVGRGVDTQYF; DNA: TGTGCCAGCAGCTTAGAAGTAGGCAGGGGAGTGGATACGCAGTATTTT
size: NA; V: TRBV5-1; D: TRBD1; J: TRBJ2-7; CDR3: CASSEPGQGADEQYF; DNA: TGCGCCAGCTCGGAACCGGGACAGGGGGCAGACGAGCAGTACTTC
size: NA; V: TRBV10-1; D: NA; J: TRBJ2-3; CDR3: CASSEQTTLSADTQYF; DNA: TGCGCCAGCAGTGAGCAAACTACCCTCTCGGCAGATACGCAGTATTTT
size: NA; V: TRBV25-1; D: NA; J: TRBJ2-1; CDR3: CASSEIWGEQFF; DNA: TGTGCCAGCAGTGAAATTTGGGGTGAGCAGTTCTTC
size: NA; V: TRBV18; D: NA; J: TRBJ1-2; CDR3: CASSPPGGRKGYTF; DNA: TGTGCCAGCTCACCACCGGGCGGTAGAAAGGGCTACACCTTC
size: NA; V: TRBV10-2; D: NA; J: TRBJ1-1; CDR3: CASSPDKEAFF; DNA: TGCGCCAGCAGTCCGGACAAGGAAGCTTTCTTT
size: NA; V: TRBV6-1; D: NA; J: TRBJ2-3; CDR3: CASIRYAGSTDTQYF; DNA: TGTGCCAGCATCAGATACGCGGGTAGCACAGATACGCAGTATTTT
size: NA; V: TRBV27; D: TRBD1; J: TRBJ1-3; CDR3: CASSFTGTESSGNTIYF; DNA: TGTGCCAGCAGTTTCACCGGGACAGAGAGCTCTGGAAACACCATATATTTT
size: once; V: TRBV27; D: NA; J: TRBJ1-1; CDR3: CASSPGLGGRYTEAFF; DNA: TGTGCCAGCAGTCCCGGATTGGGGGGGAGGTACACTGAAGCTTTCTTT
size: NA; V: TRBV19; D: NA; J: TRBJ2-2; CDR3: CASSMFHNTGELFF; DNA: TGTGCCAGTAGTATGTTCCACAACACCGGGGAGCTGTTTTTT
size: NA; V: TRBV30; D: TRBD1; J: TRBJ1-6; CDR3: CAWRGTGGNSPLHF; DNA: TGTGCCTGGAGAGGGACAGGGGGTAACTCACCCCTCCACTTT
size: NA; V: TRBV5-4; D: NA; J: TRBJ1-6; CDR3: CASSLDPGQPNSPLHF; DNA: TGTGCCAGCAGCTTGGACCCGGGACAACCGAATTCACCCCTCCACTTT
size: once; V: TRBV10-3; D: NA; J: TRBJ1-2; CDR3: CAISESTRRTYGYTF; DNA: TGTGCCATCAGTGAGTCAACACGCCGGACCTATGGCTACACCTTC
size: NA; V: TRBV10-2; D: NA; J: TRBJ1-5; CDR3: CASSERDSNQPQHF; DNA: TGCGCCAGCAGTGAGCGAGACAGCAATCAGCCCCAGCATTTT
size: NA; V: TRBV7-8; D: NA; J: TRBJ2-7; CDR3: CASSSMGLANYEQYF; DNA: TGTGCCAGCAGCTCCATGGGACTCGCCAACTACGAGCAGTACTTC
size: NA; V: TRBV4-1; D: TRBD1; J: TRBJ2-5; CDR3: CASSHPGGETQYF; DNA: TGCGCCAGCAGCCACCCAGGGGGAGAGACCCAGTACTTC
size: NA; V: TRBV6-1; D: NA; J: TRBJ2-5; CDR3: CASKRPGLPGETQYF; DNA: TGTGCCAGCAAAAGGCCCGGACTTCCGGGGGAGACCCAGTACTTC
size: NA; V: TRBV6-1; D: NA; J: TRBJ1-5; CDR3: CASSELRSPQHF; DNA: TGTGCCAGCAGTGAATTGAGGTCGCCCCAGCATTTT
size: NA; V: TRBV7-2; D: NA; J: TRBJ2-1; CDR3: CASSLEAGRYEQFF; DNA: TGTGCCAGCAGCTTAGAGGCGGGCCGGTATGAGCAGTTCTTC
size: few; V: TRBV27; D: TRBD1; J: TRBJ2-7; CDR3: CASSKQGANEQYF; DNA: TGTGCCAGCAGCAAGCAGGGGGCAAACGAGCAGTACTTC
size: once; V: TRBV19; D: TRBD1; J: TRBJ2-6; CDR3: CASSIGGRGRLVRYF; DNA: TGTGCCAGTAGTATAGGAGGCAGGGGGCGATTGGTTCGGTATTTC